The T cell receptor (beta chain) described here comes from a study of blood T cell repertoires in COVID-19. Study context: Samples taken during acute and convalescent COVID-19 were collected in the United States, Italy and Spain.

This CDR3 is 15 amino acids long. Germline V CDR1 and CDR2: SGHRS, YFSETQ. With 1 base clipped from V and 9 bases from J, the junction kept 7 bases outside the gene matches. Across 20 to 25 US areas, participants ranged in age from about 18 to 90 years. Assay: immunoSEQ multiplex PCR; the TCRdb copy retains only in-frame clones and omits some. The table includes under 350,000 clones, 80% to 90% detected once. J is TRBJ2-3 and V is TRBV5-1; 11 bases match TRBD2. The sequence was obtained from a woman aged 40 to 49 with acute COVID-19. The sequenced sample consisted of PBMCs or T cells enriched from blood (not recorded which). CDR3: CASSLSLAGGATQYF. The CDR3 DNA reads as TGCGCCAGCAGCTTGTCCCTAGCGGGGGGCGCAACGCAGTATTTT.